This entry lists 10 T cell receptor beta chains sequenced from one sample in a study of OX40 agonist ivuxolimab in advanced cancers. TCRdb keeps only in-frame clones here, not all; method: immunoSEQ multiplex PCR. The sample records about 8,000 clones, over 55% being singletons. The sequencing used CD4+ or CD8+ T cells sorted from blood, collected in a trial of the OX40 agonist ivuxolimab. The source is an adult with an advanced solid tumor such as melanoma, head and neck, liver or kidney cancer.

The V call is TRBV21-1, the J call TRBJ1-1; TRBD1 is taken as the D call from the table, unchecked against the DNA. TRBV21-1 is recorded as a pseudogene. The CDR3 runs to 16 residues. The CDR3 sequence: CASSTGVQGAPAEAFF. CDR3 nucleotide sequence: TGTGCCAGCAGCACGGGGGTACAGGGGGCTCCCGCTGAAGCTTTCTTT.

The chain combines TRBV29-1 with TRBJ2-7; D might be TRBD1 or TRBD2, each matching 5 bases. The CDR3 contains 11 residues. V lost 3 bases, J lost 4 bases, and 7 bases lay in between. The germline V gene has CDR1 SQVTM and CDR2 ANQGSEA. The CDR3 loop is CSVDGGYEQYF. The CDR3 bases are TGCAGCGTTGATGGGGGTTACGAGCAGTACTTC.

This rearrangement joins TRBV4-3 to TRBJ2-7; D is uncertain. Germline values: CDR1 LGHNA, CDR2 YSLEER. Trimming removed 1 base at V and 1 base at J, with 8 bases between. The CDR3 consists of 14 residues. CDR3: CASSQGLGSYEQYF. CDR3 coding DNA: TGCGCCAGCAGCCAAGGTTTAGGATCCTACGAGCAGTACTTC.

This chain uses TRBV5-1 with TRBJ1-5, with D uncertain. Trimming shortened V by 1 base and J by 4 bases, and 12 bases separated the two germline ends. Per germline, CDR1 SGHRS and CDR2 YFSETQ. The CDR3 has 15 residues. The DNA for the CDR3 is TGCGCCAGCAGCTTGACCGGGTCCGGGAATCAGCCCCAGCATTTT. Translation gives CASSLTGSGNQPQHF.

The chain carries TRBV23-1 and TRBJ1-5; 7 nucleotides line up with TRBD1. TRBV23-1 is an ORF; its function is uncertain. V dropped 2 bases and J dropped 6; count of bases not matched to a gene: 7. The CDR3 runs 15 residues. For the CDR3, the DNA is TGCGCCAGCAGTCAAGACAGGGTTTTCGGTCAGCCCCAGCATTTT. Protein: CASSQDRVFGQPQHF.

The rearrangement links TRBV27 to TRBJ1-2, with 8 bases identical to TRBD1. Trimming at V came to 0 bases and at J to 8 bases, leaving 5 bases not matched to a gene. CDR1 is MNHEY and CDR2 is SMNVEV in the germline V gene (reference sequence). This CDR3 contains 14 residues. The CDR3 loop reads CASSLSPGGRGYTF. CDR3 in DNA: TGTGCCAGCAGTTTATCCCCAGGGGGCAGGGGCTACACCTTC.

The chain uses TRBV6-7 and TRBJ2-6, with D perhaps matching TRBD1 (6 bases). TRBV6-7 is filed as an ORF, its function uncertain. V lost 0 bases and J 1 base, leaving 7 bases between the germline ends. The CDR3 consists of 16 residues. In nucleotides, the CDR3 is TGTGCCAGCAGTTACTCGACAGGTTCTGGGGCCAACGTCCTGACTTTC. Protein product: CASSYSTGSGANVLTF.

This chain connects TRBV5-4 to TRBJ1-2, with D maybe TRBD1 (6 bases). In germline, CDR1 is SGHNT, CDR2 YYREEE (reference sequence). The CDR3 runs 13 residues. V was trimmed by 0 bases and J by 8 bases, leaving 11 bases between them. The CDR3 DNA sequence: TGTGCCAGCAGCTTGGCGGTGGGGGGCGGCTACACCTTC. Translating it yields CASSLAVGGGYTF.

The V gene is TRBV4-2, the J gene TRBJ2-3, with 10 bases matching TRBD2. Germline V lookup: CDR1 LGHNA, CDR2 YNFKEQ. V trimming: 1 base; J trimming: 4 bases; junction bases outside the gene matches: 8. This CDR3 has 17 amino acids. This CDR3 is CASSQGLAGDGADTQYF. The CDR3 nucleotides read TGTGCCAGCAGCCAAGGGCTAGCGGGGGACGGCGCAGATACGCAGTATTTT.

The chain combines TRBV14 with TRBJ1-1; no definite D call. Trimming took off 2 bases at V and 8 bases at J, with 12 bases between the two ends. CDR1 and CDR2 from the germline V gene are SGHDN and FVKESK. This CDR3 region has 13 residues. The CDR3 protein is CASSQSRAREAFF. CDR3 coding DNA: TGTGCCAGCAGCCAATCAAGAGCCAGGGAAGCTTTCTTT.